Below, 24 T cell receptor beta chains from the same sample are listed, as sequenced in a study of a mutant IDH1 vaccine in newly diagnosed glioma. The antigens of these receptors remain unknown. Time point indicated: week 5, during vaccination. Vaccine doses each comprised 300 ug of mutant IDH1 20-mer peptide, with topical imiquimod. Sequenced by immunoSEQ multiplex PCR; TCRdb stores in-frame clones only, minus some. Of fewer than 30,000 clones listed, approximately 80% are singletons. Material: PBMCs, obtained from a glioma patient whose treatment included an IDH1 peptide vaccine. The receptors derive from a man aged 35-49 years with glioma.

This chain joins TRBV27 and TRBJ2-6; either TRBD1 or TRBD2 may fit D (5 bases each). CDR1 is MNHEY and CDR2 is SMNVEV in the germline V gene (reference sequence). CDR3 length: 17 amino acids. The germline V and J ends were trimmed by 4 bases and 1 base, with 14 bases remaining between them. The CDR3 is CASSSQGVGSGANVLTF. The CDR3 bases are TGTGCCAGCAGTTCCCAGGGAGTGGGGTCTGGGGCCAACGTCCTGACTTTC.

In its sample, this clone was seen a few times. The CDR3 DNA reads as TGCGCCAGCAGCTTGGTGGGAAACTCTGGAAACACCATATATTTT. This encodes CASSLVGNSGNTIYF. The rearrangement uses TRBV5-1 and TRBJ1-3; no firm D call. This CDR3 contains 15 residues. Trimming shortened V by 0 bases and J by 0 bases, and 7 bases separated the two germline ends. Germline assignment: CDR1 SGHRS and CDR2 YFSETQ.

The CDR3 region is CASSYAGTSGYNEQFF. As DNA, the CDR3 is TGTGCCAGCAGTTACGCCGGGACTAGCGGATACAATGAGCAGTTCTTC. The V gene is TRBV6-5, the J gene TRBJ2-1; TRBD2 matches 11 bases. CDR1 and CDR2 from the germline V gene are MNHEY and SVGAGI. Losses at the gene ends were 2 bases for V and 4 bases for J; bases not matched to a gene: 4. The CDR3 extends over 16 amino acids.

This clone was recorded a few times. The chain's CDR3 is CASSPQLGTYNEQFF. The CDR3 coding sequence is TGTGCCAGCAGTCCCCAACTAGGGACCTACAATGAGCAGTTCTTC. The chain couples TRBV25-1 to TRBJ2-1; D may be TRBD2 (5 bases). The CDR3 loop spans 15 amino acids. The V end lost 5 bases, the J end lost 2 bases, and 13 bases lay between the germline ends. In germline, CDR1 is MGHDK, CDR2 SYGVNS.

This clone was picked up a small number of times. The V and J genes are TRBV19 and TRBJ1-1; the D gene is possibly TRBD1 (5 bases). CDR3 length equals 14 residues. The V end was cut by 6 bases, the J end by 0 bases, with 11 bases between. Germline-derived CDR1 and CDR2 are LNHDA and SQIVND (reference sequence). The CDR3 DNA is TGTGCCAGTAGGGGGGGGGTTTTGAACACTGAAGCTTTCTTT. Residues: CASRGGVLNTEAFF. Based on the CDR3 plus reference TRBV19 and TRBJ1-1, the full variable domain is DGGITQSPKYLFRKEGQNVTLSCEQNLNHDAMYWYRQDPGQGLRLIYYSQIVNDFQKGDIAEGYSVSREKKESFPLTVTSAQKNPTAFYLCASRGGVLNTEAFFGQGTRLTVV.

CDR3 nucleotide sequence: TGTGCCAGCAGCTTCTCCTGGGACAGGCTTAACTATGGCTACACCTTC. Translation: CASSFSWDRLNYGYTF. The rearrangement uses TRBV7-2 and TRBJ1-2; 8 positions match TRBD1. The germline CDR1 and CDR2 sequences are SGHTA and FQGNSA. V shed 3 bases and J 1 base; nucleotides not matched to a gene: 7. The CDR3 has 16 amino acids.

The CDR3 reads CASSSTGYFSDTQYF. The CDR3 DNA follows: TGTGCCAGCAGCTCCACTGGCTACTTCTCAGATACGCAGTATTTT. The genes are TRBV7-2 and TRBJ2-3, with D hard to call. The CDR3 loop spans 15 amino acids. CDR1 is SGHTA, CDR2 FQGNSA, per germline. V lost 4 bases, J lost 4 bases, and 15 bases lay in between.

This clone was recorded a few times. The CDR3 protein is CASSARVNDEQYV. The CDR3 nucleotides read TGTGCCAGCAGCGCACGGGTCAACGACGAGCAGTACGTC. The chain employs TRBV9 and TRBJ2-7; no firm D call. The CDR3 spans 13 residues. The ends were cut back, 3 bases at V and 5 bases at J, with 12 bases in the middle. Per the germline V gene, CDR1 is SGDLS and CDR2 is YYNGEE.

The rearrangement links TRBV5-1 to TRBJ2-6; weak D call: TRBD2 (6 bases). Germline CDR1 SGHRS, CDR2 YFSETQ. The CDR3 has 16 residues. V gave up 6 bases and J gave up 2 bases, with 15 bases separating them. The CDR3 region is CASTRTGETGANVLTF. The CDR3 bases are TGCGCCAGCACCCGGACGGGGGAAACTGGGGCCAACGTCCTGACTTTC.

This chain links TRBV2 with TRBJ2-1; D not certain. From germline, CDR1 is SNHLY and CDR2 FYNNEI. The CDR3 consists of 17 residues. Trimming stripped 4 bases from V and 4 bases from J, with 20 bases between. The CDR3 region is CASSGALGHKPYNEQFF. Here the CDR3 DNA reads TGTGCCAGCAGTGGGGCCCTAGGCCACAAACCTTACAATGAGCAGTTCTTC.

The chain is built from TRBV11-3 and TRBJ2-2; maybe TRBD2 (6 bases). V was shortened by 4 bases and J by 8 bases, with 11 bases between the two germline ends. Germline CDR1 and CDR2: SGHNT and YENEEA. This CDR3 is 13 amino acids long. CDR3 sequence (DNA): TGTGCCAGCAGCTCGGGACTTAGGGGGGAGCTGTTTTTT. Translation gives CASSSGLRGELFF. The whole variable domain, remainder taken from reference TRBV11-3 and TRBJ2-2, is EAGVVQSPRYKIIEKKQPVAFWCNPISGHNTLYWYLQNLGQGPELLIRYENEEAVDDSQLPKDRFSAERLKGVDSTLKIQPAELGDSAVYLCASSSGLRGELFFGEGSRLTVL.

The chain employs TRBV7-2 and TRBJ2-1, with 12 nucleotides matching TRBD2. The V gene end was trimmed by 3 bases and the J gene end by 6 bases; junction bases not matched to a gene: 12. Germline V CDR1 and CDR2: SGHTA, FQGNSA. CDR3 length equals 18 residues. The CDR3: CASSFKGMASGRANEQFF. The CDR3 DNA reads TGTGCCAGCAGCTTCAAGGGAATGGCTAGCGGGAGGGCCAATGAGCAGTTCTTC.

This clone was detected once. V gene TRBV11-3 combines with J gene TRBJ2-2; no definite D call. The V gene's germline CDR1 is SGHNT and CDR2 YENEEA. The CDR3 extends over 15 amino acids. Trimming pared 4 bases from V and 1 base from J, leaving 10 bases between. CDR3 nucleotide sequence: TGTGCCAGCAGCTCCCGAGGCGAGAACACCGGGGAGCTGTTTTTT. Translating gives CASSSRGENTGELFF.

Only one count was recorded for this clone. CDR3 nucleotide sequence: TGTGCCAGCAGCGTAGCTAGCGCCTCCTACAATGAGCAGTTCTTC. This sequence encodes CASSVASASYNEQFF. This rearrangement joins TRBV9 to TRBJ2-1; a weak D match, TRBD2 (6 bases). Per the germline V gene, CDR1 is SGDLS and CDR2 is YYNGEE. CDR3 length equals 15 residues. Between the trimmed V and J ends, which lost 0 bases and 0 bases, there was a span of 7 bases.

This clone has just a few counts. The rearrangement uses TRBV14 and TRBJ2-1; 9 bases map to TRBD2. Trimming at V came to 6 bases and at J to 10 bases, leaving 13 bases not matched to a gene. The CDR3 runs to 15 residues. Germline V gene data show CDR1 as SGHDN and CDR2 as FVKESK. Here the CDR3 DNA reads TGTGCCAGCAGGGCTAGCGGGAAACAATTGTGGGAGCAGTTCTTC. Translation gives CASRASGKQLWEQFF.

This clone was detected a few times. The chain employs TRBV7-9 and TRBJ1-2; D may be TRBD1 (5 bases). Looked up from germline, CDR1 is SEHNR and CDR2 is FQNEAQ (reference sequence). Trimming took 2 bases from V and 2 from J, leaving 12 bases between them. The CDR3 spans 15 residues. CDR3 bases: TGTGCCAGCAGCTTATCAAACCGGGACAACTATGGCTACACCTTC. Translating gives CASSLSNRDNYGYTF.

V gene TRBV4-3 combines with J gene TRBJ2-6; the D is unclear. Per germline, CDR1 LGHNA and CDR2 YSLEER. Deletions cut 1 base from V and 0 bases from J, with 7 bases between. CDR3 length: 16 amino acids. The CDR3 loop reads CASSQGRGSGANVLTF. CDR3 coding DNA: TGCGCCAGCAGCCAAGGTAGAGGCTCTGGGGCCAACGTCCTGACTTTC.

This chain joins TRBV5-1 and TRBJ2-1; 8 positions match TRBD2. Trimming at V came to 1 base and at J to 9 bases, leaving 6 bases not matched to a gene. Germline V gene lookup returns CDR1 SGHRS and CDR2 YFSETQ. The CDR3 totals 14 residues. Written as DNA, the CDR3 is TGCGCCAGCAGCTTGACGCGGGGGGAGAGTGAGCAGTTCTTC. Protein product: CASSLTRGESEQFF. Full variable domain (rest looked up from reference TRBV5-1 and TRBJ2-1): KAGVTQTPRYLIKTRGQQVTLSCSPISGHRSVSWYQQTPGQGLQFLFEYFSETQRNKGNFPGRFSGRQFSNSRSEMNVSTLELGDSALYLCASSLTRGESEQFFGPGTRLTVL.

The chain links TRBV19 to TRBJ1-1, with D tentatively TRBD1 (6 bases). Germline CDR1 reads LNHDA; CDR2 reads SQIVND (reference sequence). V lost 11 bases, J lost 3 bases, and 19 bases lay in between. This CDR3 is 14 amino acids long. The CDR3 nucleotides are TGTGCCGCCAAAGGGCCAGGGGCGTACACTGAAGCTTTCTTT. It is translated as CAAKGPGAYTEAFF.

The chain combines TRBV4-3 with TRBJ1-1; 10 bases fit TRBD1. The CDR3 runs 16 residues. J lost 4 bases, V lost 1 base, and 6 bases had no gene match. Germline V gene data show CDR1 as LGHNA and CDR2 as YSLEER. The CDR3 loop reads CASSQGAGTGVTEAFF. In nucleotides, the CDR3 is TGCGCCAGCAGCCAAGGGGCCGGGACAGGGGTCACTGAAGCTTTCTTT.

The V and J genes are TRBV18 and TRBJ1-5; TRBD1 might be the D (6 bases). CDR3 size: 18 residues. V was pared by 3 bases and J by 1 base, with 19 bases between. The germline V gene has CDR1 KGHSH and CDR2 LQKENI. The DNA for the CDR3 is TGTGCCAGCTCACCTTCCGGTACAGGGTTCACCAGCAATCAGCCCCAGCATTTT. This codes for CASSPSGTGFTSNQPQHF. The variable domain in full, with the rest retrieved from reference TRBV18 and TRBJ1-5, is NAGVMQNPRHLVRRRGQEARLRCSPMKGHSHVYWYRQLPEEGLKFMVYLQKENIIDESGMPKERFSAEFPKEGPSILRIQQVVRGDSAAYFCASSPSGTGFTSNQPQHFGDGTRLSIL.

The gene calls are TRBV14 and TRBJ1-3; D gene unclear. The V end was cut by 4 bases, the J end by 0 bases, with 10 bases between. From germline, CDR1 is SGHDN and CDR2 FVKESK. The CDR3 is 15 amino acids. The CDR3 DNA reads as TGTGCCAGCAGCCCTTTGGGGAACTCTGGAAACACCATATATTTT. Translation gives CASSPLGNSGNTIYF.

The chain employs TRBV11-2 and TRBJ2-1; D is perhaps TRBD2 (6 bases). The CDR3 totals 16 residues. Germline CDR1 reads SGHAT; CDR2 reads FQNNGV. Trimming took 6 bases from V and 4 from J, leaving 19 bases between them. The DNA for the CDR3 is TGTGCCAGCAGGTCGATCTCCGCGGGACTTTACAATGAGCAGTTCTTC. Translation gives CASRSISAGLYNEQFF.

This clone was picked up a small number of times. This chain uses TRBV5-5 with TRBJ1-2; perhaps TRBD1 as D (5 bases). The CDR3 length is 16 residues. V lost 6 bases, J lost 2 bases, and 20 bases lay in between. Germline assignment: CDR1 SGHKS and CDR2 YYEKEE (reference sequence). The CDR3 loop reads CASTRTGTRNNYGYTF. CDR3 DNA: TGTGCCAGCACCCGTACCGGGACCCGGAACAACTATGGCTACACCTTC.